A single sample is the source of the 18 T cell receptor beta chains below, sequenced in a study of cytomegalovirus exposure and HLA in healthy donors. This table comes from immunoSEQ multiplex PCR, and its TCRdb copy is limited to in-frame clones, with some not included. Of about 130,000 clones in the sample, roughly nine tenths are singletons; the top ten hold around 9%. Sequenced sample: PBMCs. These receptors all stem from a woman aged 18-30 years in good health and CMV-seropositive.

The chain joins TRBV27 to TRBJ1-6; TRBD1 matches 8 bases. The CDR3 contains 14 residues. Per germline, CDR1 MNHEY and CDR2 SMNVEV (reference sequence). V lost 5 bases and J lost 7; bases outside the gene matches: 4. CDR3: CASSPGTGNSPLHF. The CDR3 DNA sequence: TGTGCCAGCAGTCCCGGGACAGGCAATTCACCCCTCCACTTT.

V is TRBV2 and J is TRBJ2-7; D is perhaps TRBD2 (5 bases). Germline V gene sequence: CDR1 SNHLY, CDR2 FYNNEI. CDR3 length equals 13 residues. V lost 6 bases and J 7 bases, leaving 16 bases between the germline ends. The CDR3 coding sequence is TGTGCCAGCAGCAACGGGGAACAGTCTGAGCAGTACTTC. Protein sequence: CASSNGEQSEQYF. The full variable domain, rest sourced from reference TRBV2 and TRBJ2-7, is EPEVTQTPSHQVTQMGQEVILRCVPISNHLYFYWYRQILGQKVEFLVSFYNNEISEKSEIFDDQFSVERPDGSNFTLKIRSTKLEDSAMYFCASSNGEQSEQYFGPGTRLTVT.

This chain uses TRBV10-3 with TRBJ2-7; the D gene is possibly TRBD1 (5 bases). Trimming stripped 3 bases from V and 3 bases from J, with 15 bases between. Germline CDR1 is ENHRY and CDR2 is SYGVKD. The CDR3 has 15 residues. This CDR3 is CAISDDSQRYYEQYF. Written as DNA, the CDR3 is TGTGCCATCAGTGATGACAGCCAACGCTACTACGAGCAGTACTTC.

This chain connects TRBV27 to TRBJ2-7; a possible D gene is TRBD2 (7 bases). Germline CDR1 MNHEY, CDR2 SMNVEV (reference sequence). The CDR3 runs 14 residues. Trimming shortened V by 3 bases and J by 4 bases, and 13 bases separated the two germline ends. Here the CDR3 DNA reads TGTGCCAGCAGTTTCAGAGGGGGGGGGTACGAGCAGTACTTC. It translates to CASSFRGGGYEQYF.

This clone occurred a few times. This chain uses TRBV4-3 with TRBJ1-2; D unclear. CDR1 LGHNA and CDR2 YSLEER come from the germline V gene. The V end was cut by 2 bases, the J end by 14 bases, with 18 bases between. This CDR3 is 13 amino acids long. In DNA, the CDR3 is TGCGCCAGCAGCCAATATATTTTCGGGAAACAAACCTTC. This encodes CASSQYIFGKQTF.

Here the CDR3 reads CASSLAAGDLSYNEQFF. The DNA of the CDR3 is TGTGCCAGCAGCTTAGCGGCAGGGGATCTTTCCTACAATGAGCAGTTCTTC. V and J are TRBV7-9 and TRBJ2-1; a possible D gene is TRBD1 (6 bases). The germline V gene has CDR1 SEHNR and CDR2 FQNEAQ (reference sequence). The V end was cut by 0 bases, the J end by 1 base, with 13 bases between. This CDR3 has 17 amino acids.

The V and J genes are TRBV27 and TRBJ1-6; D uncertain. The V gene lost 3 bases and the J gene lost 8 bases, with 5 bases spanning the gap. Per the germline V gene, CDR1 is MNHEY and CDR2 is SMNVEV (reference sequence). The CDR3 consists of 12 residues. Written as DNA, the CDR3 is TGTGCCAGCAGTTTTTCCTATTCACCCCTCCACTTT. As protein: CASSFSYSPLHF.

The V gene is TRBV2, the J gene TRBJ1-5, with a weak D call TRBD1 (6 bases). The CDR3 length is 16 residues. The germline V gene has CDR1 SNHLY and CDR2 FYNNEI. V gave up 5 bases and J gave up 6 bases, with 20 bases separating them. The CDR3 region is CASSLSGAGAGQPQHF. CDR3 bases: TGTGCCAGCAGTCTCTCAGGGGCAGGGGCGGGTCAGCCCCAGCATTTT.

The chain couples TRBV7-9 to TRBJ2-1; TRBD2 agrees at 11 bases. Germline CDR1 is SEHNR and CDR2 is FQNEAQ (reference sequence). V lost 5 bases, J lost 8 bases, and 11 bases stayed unmatched. This CDR3 region has 16 residues. The CDR3 loop reads CASSPPGSGGADEQFF. In DNA, the CDR3 is TGTGCCAGCAGCCCCCCGGGTAGCGGGGGGGCGGATGAGCAGTTCTTC.

V usage is TRBV9 and J usage is TRBJ2-7; the match to TRBD1 covers 7 bases. Unmatched junction bases numbered 10, after V lost 1 base and J lost 6 bases. The CDR3 extends over 15 amino acids. Per the germline V gene, CDR1 is SGDLS and CDR2 is YYNGEE. The CDR3 sequence is CASSVIGGSIGEQYF. In nucleotides, the CDR3 is TGTGCCAGCAGCGTAATAGGGGGCTCCATCGGCGAGCAGTACTTC.

The chain employs TRBV5-1 and TRBJ1-5, with 7 bases matching TRBD1. With V trimmed by 4 bases and J by 3 bases, 4 bases remained unmatched. The CDR3 spans 14 residues. Germline V gene lookup returns CDR1 SGHRS and CDR2 YFSETQ. CDR3 protein: CASSPGGTNQPQHF. DNA of the CDR3: TGCGCCAGCAGCCCAGGGGGGACCAATCAGCCCCAGCATTTT.

The genes are TRBV2 and TRBJ1-1, with a tentative D call TRBD1 (5 bases). The CDR3 length is 14 residues. V dropped 4 bases and J dropped 0 bases, with 9 bases sitting between them. Germline V gives CDR1 SNHLY, CDR2 FYNNEI. This CDR3 is CASSGNRLNTEAFF. CDR3 nucleotides: TGTGCCAGCAGTGGGAACAGGTTGAACACTGAAGCTTTCTTT.

The chain employs TRBV28 and TRBJ2-7; perhaps TRBD1 as D (5 bases). Germline values: CDR1 MDHEN, CDR2 SYDVKM. The CDR3 sequence is 12 residues long. Trimming pared 7 bases from V and 5 bases from J, leaving 12 bases between. The CDR3 here is CASTTGDHEQYF. In DNA, the CDR3 is TGTGCCAGCACCACAGGCGACCACGAGCAGTACTTC.

V usage is TRBV9 and J usage is TRBJ2-1, with 9 bases matching TRBD2. V lost 0 bases and J lost 1; bases outside the gene matches: 14. CDR3 size: 20 residues. The germline gives CDR1 SGDLS, CDR2 YYNGEE. Here the CDR3 DNA reads TGTGCCAGCAGCGTAGCCCCAGGCGGGGGGGCCGTAGTATCCTACAATGAGCAGTTCTTC. Translation gives CASSVAPGGGAVVSYNEQFF. The whole variable domain, filled in from reference TRBV9 and TRBJ2-1, reads DSGVTQTPKHLITATGQRVTLRCSPRSGDLSVYWYQQSLDQGLQFLIQYYNGEERAKGNILERFSAQQFPDLHSELNLSSLELGDSALYFCASSVAPGGGAVVSYNEQFFGPGTRLTVL.

The genes are TRBV11-2 and TRBJ1-6; D gene unclear. V shed 4 bases and J shed 7 bases, with 5 bases lying between them. Germline CDR1 SGHAT, CDR2 FQNNGV. The CDR3 is 12 residues long. In DNA form, the CDR3 reads TGTGCCAGCAGCTCACTCAATTCACCCCTCCACTTT. Its translation: CASSSLNSPLHF.

The chain joins TRBV30 to TRBJ1-5, with 8 nucleotides matching TRBD1. The CDR3 spans 16 residues. Losses at the gene ends were 3 bases for V and 4 bases for J; bases not matched to a gene: 11. Germline V gene data show CDR1 as GTSNPN and CDR2 as SVGIG (reference sequence). Here the CDR3 DNA reads TGTGCCTGGAGGGCGGTCGGACAGGGAGGAAATCAGCCCCAGCATTTT. It codes for CAWRAVGQGGNQPQHF.

The chain is built from TRBV13 and TRBJ2-1; 8 positions agree with TRBD1. CDR1 PRHDT and CDR2 FYEKMQ come from the germline V gene (reference sequence). This CDR3 contains 16 residues. J gave up 3 bases and V 5 bases, and 9 bases lay outside the gene matches. The chain's CDR3 is CASSDTGGRGYNEQFF. CDR3 coding DNA: TGTGCCAGCAGCGACACAGGGGGTCGGGGCTACAATGAGCAGTTCTTC.

This sequence joins TRBV7-2 and TRBJ1-6; TRBD1 agrees at 9 bases. Germline V gives CDR1 SGHTA, CDR2 FQGNSA. This CDR3 has 16 residues. Trimming at V came to 0 bases and at J to 5 bases, leaving 2 bases not matched to a gene. The CDR3, as DNA: TGTGCCAGCAGCTTAGCCGGGACAGGGAATAATTCACCCCTCCACTTT. It yields the protein CASSLAGTGNNSPLHF. Together with reference TRBV7-2 and TRBJ1-6, the CDR3 gives the full variable domain: GAGVSQSPSNKVTEKGKDVELRCDPISGHTALYWYRQSLGQGLEFLIYFQGNSAPDKSGLPSDRFSAERTGGSVSTLTIQRTQQEDSAVYLCASSLAGTGNNSPLHFGNGTRLTVT.